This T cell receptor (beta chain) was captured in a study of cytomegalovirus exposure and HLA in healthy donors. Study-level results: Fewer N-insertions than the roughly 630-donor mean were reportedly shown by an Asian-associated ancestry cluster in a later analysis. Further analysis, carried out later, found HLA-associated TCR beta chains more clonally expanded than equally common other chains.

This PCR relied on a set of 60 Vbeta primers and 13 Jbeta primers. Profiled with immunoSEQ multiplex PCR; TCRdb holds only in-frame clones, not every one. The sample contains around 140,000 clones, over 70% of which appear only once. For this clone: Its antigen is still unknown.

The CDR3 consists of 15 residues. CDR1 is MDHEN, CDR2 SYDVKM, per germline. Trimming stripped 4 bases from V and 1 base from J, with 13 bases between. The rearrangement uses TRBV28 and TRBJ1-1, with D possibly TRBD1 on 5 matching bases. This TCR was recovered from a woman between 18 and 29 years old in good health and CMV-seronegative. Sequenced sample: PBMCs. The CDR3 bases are TGTGCCAGCAGTTCTCGGCGACAGAGGAACACTGAAGCTTTCTTT. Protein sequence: CASSSRRQRNTEAFF.